This TCR beta chain was recovered during a study of vaccination and CD4 T cells after COVID-19. Study in general: Two mRNA vaccine doses were given, either BNT162b2 or mRNA-1273.

Germline V gene lookup returns CDR1 KGHDR and CDR2 SFDVKD. The CDR3 runs 14 residues. V was clipped by 5 bases and J by 7 bases, with 13 bases between them. Researchers used the Oncomine TCR Beta short-read assay to sequence DNA from cultured CD4+ T cells. The genomic DNA was obtained from cultured CD4+ T cells by extraction with the QIAamp micro DNA kit. In TCRdb, the PCR reads were re-called with MiXCR into one record per CDR3 protein. The sample consists of about 13,000 distinct CDR3 sequences, approximately 74% of them appearing once. With respect to this clonotype: Antigen specificity is unknown.

The treatment here: approximately 9-day PBMC culture with coronavirus spike peptide pools or control peptides (ViraFEST assay). ViraFEST enlarged antigen-specific T cell populations with peptide pools and afterwards sequenced TCRs. This chain joins TRBV24-1 and TRBJ2-2; D may be TRBD1 or TRBD2 (5 bases each). The sample consisted of CD4+ T cells from blood, cultured in vitro. The TCR comes from a human donor who had recovered from COVID-19. CDR3 in DNA: TGTGCCACCAGTGTTAGGGGACCCCGCGGGGAGCTGTTTTTT. It codes for CATSVRGPRGELFF.